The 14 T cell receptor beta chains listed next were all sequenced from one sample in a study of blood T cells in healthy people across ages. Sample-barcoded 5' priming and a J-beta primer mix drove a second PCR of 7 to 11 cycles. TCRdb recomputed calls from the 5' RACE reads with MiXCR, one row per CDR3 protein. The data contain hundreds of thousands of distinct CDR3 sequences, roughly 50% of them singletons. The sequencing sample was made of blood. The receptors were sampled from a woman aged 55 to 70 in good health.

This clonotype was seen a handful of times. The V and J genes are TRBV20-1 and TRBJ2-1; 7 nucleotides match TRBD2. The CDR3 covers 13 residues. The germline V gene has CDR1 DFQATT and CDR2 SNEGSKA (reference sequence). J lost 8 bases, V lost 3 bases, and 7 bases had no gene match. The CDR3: CSASLAAFHEQFF. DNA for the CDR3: TGCAGTGCTAGTCTAGCGGCTTTCCATGAGCAGTTCTTC.

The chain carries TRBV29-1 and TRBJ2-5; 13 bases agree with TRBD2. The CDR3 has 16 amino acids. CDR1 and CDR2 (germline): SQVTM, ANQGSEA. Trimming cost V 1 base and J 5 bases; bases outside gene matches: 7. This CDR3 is CSVEGDTSGREETQYF. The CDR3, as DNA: TGCAGCGTTGAAGGTGACACTAGCGGGAGGGAGGAGACCCAGTACTTC. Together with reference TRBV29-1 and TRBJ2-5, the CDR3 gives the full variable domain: SAVISQKPSRDICQRGTSLTIQCQVDSQVTMMFWYRQQPGQSLTLIATANQGSEATYESGFVIDKFPISRPNLTFSTLTVSNMSPEDSSIYLCSVEGDTSGREETQYFGPGTRLLVL.

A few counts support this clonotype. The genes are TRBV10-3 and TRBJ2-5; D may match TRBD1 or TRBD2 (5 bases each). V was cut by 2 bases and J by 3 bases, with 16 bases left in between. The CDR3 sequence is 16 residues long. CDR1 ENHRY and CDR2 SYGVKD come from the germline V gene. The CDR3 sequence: CAISEPIRDAKETQYF. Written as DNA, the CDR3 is TGTGCCATCAGTGAGCCCATCCGGGACGCCAAAGAGACCCAGTACTTC.

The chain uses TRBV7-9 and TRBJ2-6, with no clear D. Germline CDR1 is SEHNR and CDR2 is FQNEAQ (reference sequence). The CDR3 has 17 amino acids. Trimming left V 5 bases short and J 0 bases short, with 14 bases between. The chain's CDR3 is CASSQPTQNSGANVLTF. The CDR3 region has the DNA TGTGCCAGCAGCCAACCCACGCAAAACTCTGGGGCCAACGTCCTGACTTTC.

The CDR3 DNA sequence: TGTGCCAGCAGCGCCGCATGGTACTACGAGCAGTACTTC. As protein: CASSAAWYYEQYF. V gene TRBV28 combines with J gene TRBJ2-7, with D uncertain. The V and J ends lost 6 bases and 3 bases respectively, with 12 bases between them. CDR3 size: 13 residues. Germline V CDR1 and CDR2: MDHEN, SYDVKM.

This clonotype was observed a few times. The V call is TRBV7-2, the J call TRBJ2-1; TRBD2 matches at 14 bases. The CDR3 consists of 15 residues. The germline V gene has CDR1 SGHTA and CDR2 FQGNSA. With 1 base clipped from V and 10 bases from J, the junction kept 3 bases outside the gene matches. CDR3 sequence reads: CASSLVGTSGSEQFF. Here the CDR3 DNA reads TGTGCCAGCAGCTTAGTGGGGACTAGCGGGAGCGAGCAGTTCTTC.

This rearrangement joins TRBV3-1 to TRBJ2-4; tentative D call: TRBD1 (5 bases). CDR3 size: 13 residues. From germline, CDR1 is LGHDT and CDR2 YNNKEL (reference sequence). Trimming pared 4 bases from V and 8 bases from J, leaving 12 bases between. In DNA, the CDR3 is TGTGCCAGCAGCCGAAGGGGAACATACATTCAGTACTTC. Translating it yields CASSRRGTYIQYF.

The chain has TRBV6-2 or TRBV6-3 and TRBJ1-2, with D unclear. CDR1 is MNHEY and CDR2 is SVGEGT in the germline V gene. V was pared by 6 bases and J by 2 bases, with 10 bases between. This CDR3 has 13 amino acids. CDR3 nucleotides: TGTGCCAGCAGAGAAGATCTAAACTATGGCTACACCTTC. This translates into CASREDLNYGYTF.

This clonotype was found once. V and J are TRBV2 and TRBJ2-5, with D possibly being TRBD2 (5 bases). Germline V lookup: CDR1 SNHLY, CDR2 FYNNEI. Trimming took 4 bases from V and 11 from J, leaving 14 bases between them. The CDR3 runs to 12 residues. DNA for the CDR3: TGTGCCAGCAGTGTCGGGGTGAGGGAGCAGTACTTC. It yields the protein CASSVGVREQYF.

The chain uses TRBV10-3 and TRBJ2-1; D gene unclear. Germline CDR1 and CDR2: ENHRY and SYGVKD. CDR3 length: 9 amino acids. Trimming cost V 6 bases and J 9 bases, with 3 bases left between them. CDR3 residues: CAIRVEQFF. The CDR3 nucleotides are TGTGCCATCAGGGTTGAGCAGTTCTTC.

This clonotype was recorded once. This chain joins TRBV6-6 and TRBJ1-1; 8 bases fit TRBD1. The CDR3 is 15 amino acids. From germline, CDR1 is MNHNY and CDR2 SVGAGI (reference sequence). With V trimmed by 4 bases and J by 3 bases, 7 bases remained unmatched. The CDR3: CASSSGQGRDTEAFF. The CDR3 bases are TGTGCCAGCAGTTCCGGACAGGGACGGGACACTGAAGCTTTCTTT.

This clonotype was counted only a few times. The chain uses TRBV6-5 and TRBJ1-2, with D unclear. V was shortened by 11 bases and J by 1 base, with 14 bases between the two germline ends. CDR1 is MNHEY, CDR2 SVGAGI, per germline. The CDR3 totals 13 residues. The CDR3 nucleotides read TGTGCCTCCCGGGAGCTTAGTAACTATGGCTACACCTTC. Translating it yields CASRELSNYGYTF.

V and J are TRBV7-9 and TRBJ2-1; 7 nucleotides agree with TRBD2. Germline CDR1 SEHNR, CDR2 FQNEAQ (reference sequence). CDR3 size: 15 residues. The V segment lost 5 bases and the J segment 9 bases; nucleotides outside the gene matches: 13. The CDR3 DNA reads TGTGCCAGCAGCCCACCCTACCGACTAGCTAGTGAGCAGTTCTTC. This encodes CASSPPYRLASEQFF.

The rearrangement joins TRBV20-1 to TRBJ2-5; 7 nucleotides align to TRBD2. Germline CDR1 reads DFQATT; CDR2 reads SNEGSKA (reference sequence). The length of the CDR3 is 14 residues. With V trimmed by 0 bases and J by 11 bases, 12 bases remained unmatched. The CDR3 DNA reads TGCAGTGCTAGAGACCCACTAGCGCCCGGAGGGCAGTACTTC. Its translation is CSARDPLAPGGQYF.